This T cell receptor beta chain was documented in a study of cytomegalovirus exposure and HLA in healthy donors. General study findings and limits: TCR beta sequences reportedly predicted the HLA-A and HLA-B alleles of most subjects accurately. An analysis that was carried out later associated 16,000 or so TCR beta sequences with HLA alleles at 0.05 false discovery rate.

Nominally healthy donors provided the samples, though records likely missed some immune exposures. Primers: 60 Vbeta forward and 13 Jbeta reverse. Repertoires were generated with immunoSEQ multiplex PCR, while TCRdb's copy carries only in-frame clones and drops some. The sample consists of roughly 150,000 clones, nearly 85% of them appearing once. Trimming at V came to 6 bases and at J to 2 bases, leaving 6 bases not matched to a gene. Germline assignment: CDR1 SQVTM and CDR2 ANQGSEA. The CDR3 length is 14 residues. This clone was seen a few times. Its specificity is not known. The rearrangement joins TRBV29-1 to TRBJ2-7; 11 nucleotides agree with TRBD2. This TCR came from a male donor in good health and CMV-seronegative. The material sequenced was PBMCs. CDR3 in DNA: TGCAGCGTCCTCGGGACTAGCGGAACCTACGAGCAGTACTTC. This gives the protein CSVLGTSGTYEQYF.